Listed below are T cell receptor beta chains from one sample, sequenced in a study of response to subunit inactivated influenza vaccine. One entry per CDR3 protein, called by TCRdb with MiXCR from the RT-PCR reads. This sample has 450,000 to 700,000 distinct CDR3 sequences, with roughly 15% found just once. Sequenced here: PBMCs from blood, sampled 11 to 12 days after vaccination. Receptor source: a man between 45 and 60 years old who received an inactivated influenza vaccine. Each CDR3 is given with its conserved first and last residue. The D gene is left open where the match is weak. Clone size is stated in some rows and not others, as once, few, many or a class when expanded.

j_gene	v_gene	d_gene	abundance	CDR3nt	CDR3aa
TRBJ2-2	TRBV5-1	.	.	TGCGCCAGCAGCCCGAGCCCAACCTACACCGGGGAGCTGTTTTTT	CASSPSPTYTGELFF
TRBJ2-2	TRBV20-1	.	few	TGCAGTGCTAGAGAAGTAGCGGCAAACACCGGGGAGCTGTTTTTT	CSAREVAANTGELFF
TRBJ2-3	TRBV6-2/TRBV6-3	.	few	TGTGCCAGCAGTTACCCCTATCGGGGAGGAGCAGATACGCAGTATTTT	CASSYPYRGGADTQYF
TRBJ2-7	TRBV28	TRBD2	.	TGTGCCAGCAACAGAGCGGGGAGCTCCTACGAGCAGTACTTC	CASNRAGSSYEQYF
TRBJ2-1	TRBV4-2	.	many	TGTGCCAGCAGCCAGGGCGGCTCCTACAATGAGCAGTTCTTC	CASSQGGSYNEQFF
TRBJ2-1	TRBV4-3	TRBD2	many	TGCGCCAGCAGCCAAGGGACTAGCGGAGCCTACAATGAGCAGTTCTTC	CASSQGTSGAYNEQFF
TRBJ2-3	TRBV6-5	.	.	TGTGCCAGCAGTTATGATGGACGGTCGGGGGATACGCAGTATTTT	CASSYDGRSGDTQYF
TRBJ2-1	TRBV4-2	.	few	TGTGCCAGCAGCCAAGATCTTAACTCCTACAATGAGCAGTTCTTC	CASSQDLNSYNEQFF
TRBJ1-2	TRBV5-1	.	.	TGCGCCAGCAGCTCGAGGCAGGGTACCCACTATGGCTACACCTTC	CASSSRQGTHYGYTF
TRBJ1-2	TRBV7-7	.	.	TGTGCTAGCAGCTTAATTCCCCAGTGCTATGGCTACACCTTC	CASSLIPQCYGYTF
TRBJ2-5	TRBV4-3	TRBD2	.	TGCGCCAGCAGCCAGCAGCTGAATAGCGGGGGGTCCCAAGAGACCCAGTACTTC	CASSQQLNSGGSQETQYF
TRBJ2-5	TRBV9	.	.	TGTGCCAGCAACAGGGAAGAAGAGACCCAGTACTTC	CASNREEETQYF
TRBJ1-1	TRBV20-1	.	few	TGCAGTGCTAGAGATGCAGGCTGGTTAGCTGAAGCTTTCTTT	CSARDAGWLAEAFF
TRBJ1-4	TRBV5-1	.	many	TGCGCCAGCAGCTTGGGAGCGAGAGAAAAACTGTTTTTT	CASSLGAREKLFF
TRBJ2-3	TRBV7-2	.	.	TGTGCCAGCAGCTTCGCTCGTCGGGGTAGCACAGATACGCAGTATTTT	CASSFARRGSTDTQYF
TRBJ1-4	TRBV7-2	TRBD1	few	TGTGCCAGCAGCTTAGACCTGGACAGGGGGAGGGGAAAACTGTTTTTT	CASSLDLDRGRGKLFF
TRBJ1-1	TRBV5-1	.	.	TGCGCCAGCAGCCCCGTCGGCAAAGAAGCTTTCTTT	CASSPVGKEAFF
TRBJ2-7	TRBV5-1	.	many	TGCGCCAGCAGCCAGGACAATTCCTACGAGCAGTACTTC	CASSQDNSYEQYF
TRBJ2-6	TRBV28	TRBD1	once	TGTGCCAGCAGTTTCTCCGGGACAGGGGGCCCGGGGGCCAACGTCCTGACTTTC	CASSFSGTGGPGANVLTF
TRBJ2-7	TRBV20-1	TRBD2	.	TGCAGTGCTAGTTCCAGCGGGGGGGAGCAGTACTTC	CSASSSGGEQYF
TRBJ2-7	TRBV11-3	.	once	TGTGCCAGCAGCTTAAGGTGGAGCTACGAGCAGTACTTC	CASSLRWSYEQYF
TRBJ2-1	TRBV9	TRBD2	few	TGTGCCAGCAGCCCGGGGAGGACTAGCGGCTCCTACAATGAGCAGTTCTTC	CASSPGRTSGSYNEQFF
TRBJ2-2	TRBV7-8	TRBD1	few	TGTGCCAGCAGCATGACACAGGGGCGTGGCGGGGAGCTGTTTTTT	CASSMTQGRGGELFF
TRBJ2-1	TRBV12-3/TRBV12-4	TRBD2	few	TGTGCCAGCAGTTTAATAGCGGGAGGTTTGGATGAGCAGTTCTTC	CASSLIAGGLDEQFF
TRBJ1-1	TRBV29-1	.	few	TGCAGCGTTGAGGACACATTGAACACTGAAGCTTTCTTT	CSVEDTLNTEAFF
TRBJ1-5	TRBV7-8	.	.	TGTGCCAGCAGCTTAGCGATTAATCAGCCCCAGCATTTT	CASSLAINQPQHF
TRBJ2-5	TRBV29-1	.	.	TGCAGCGTTGTGAGGGGGACAGAGACCCAGTACTTC	CSVVRGTETQYF
TRBJ1-5	TRBV6-2/TRBV6-3	.	few	TGTGCCAGCAGCCGGGGGGGAGCCCTCAATCAGCCCCAGCATTTT	CASSRGGALNQPQHF
TRBJ1-5	TRBV7-2	.	.	TGTGCCAGCAGCTTAGACCTAGCCAATCAGCCCCAGCATTTT	CASSLDLANQPQHF
TRBJ2-1	TRBV9	.	few	TGTGCCAGCAGCGTAGCTCTTGTACTAGTCGGGAGCAATGAGCAGTTCTTC	CASSVALVLVGSNEQFF
TRBJ2-1	TRBV19	.	few	TGTGCCAGTAGTATAGATCGGCCAGGCAATGAGCAGTTCTTC	CASSIDRPGNEQFF
TRBJ2-7	TRBV15	TRBD1	.	TGTGCCACCAGCAGAGAACCGGGACAGGGCTACGAGCAGTACTTC	CATSREPGQGYEQYF
TRBJ1-1	TRBV11-1	TRBD1	.	TGTGCCAGCAGCTTATCCAGATACAGGGGGCAAATATTGAACACTGAAGCTTTCTTT	CASSLSRYRGQILNTEAFF
TRBJ2-7	TRBV5-1	.	.	TGCGCCAGCAGCTTGTCTCCCCTTCGGGGCGGCGAGCAGTACTTC	CASSLSPLRGGEQYF
TRBJ2-7	TRBV12-3/TRBV12-4	TRBD2	few	TGTGCCAGCAGACGCGGCGGGAGAGCCTACGAGCAGTACTTC	CASRRGGRAYEQYF
TRBJ1-5	TRBV7-8	.	few	TGTGCCAGCAGCTTAGCTCCGGGGGGGAACAATCAGCCCCAGCATTTT	CASSLAPGGNNQPQHF
TRBJ2-5	TRBV20-1	.	few	TGCAGTGCCCCTACGGCAGGCCGGGAGACCCAGTACTTC	CSAPTAGRETQYF
TRBJ1-2	TRBV29-1	.	.	TGCAGCGTTGGGGGGGTACGGGGGAGCGATGGCTACACCTTC	CSVGGVRGSDGYTF
TRBJ1-1	TRBV9	.	few	TGTGCCAGCAGCGTAGGAGGGGACCTGAACACTGAAGCTTTCTTT	CASSVGGDLNTEAFF
TRBJ2-1	TRBV12-3/TRBV12-4	.	few	TGTGCCAGCAGTTCGTTTCGACTCACCAGCTCCTACAATGAGCAGTTCTTC	CASSSFRLTSSYNEQFF
TRBJ2-6	TRBV3-1	.	few	TGTGCCAGCAGCCAAGATATGGGATCTGGGGCCAACGTCCTGACTTTC	CASSQDMGSGANVLTF
TRBJ2-1	TRBV5-5	TRBD2	.	TGTGCCAGCAGCATACTAGCGGGAGCGTTCAATGAGCAGTTCTTC	CASSILAGAFNEQFF
TRBJ2-1	TRBV20-1	.	many	TGCAGTGCCAAAGTCGGGTATTCCTACAATGAGCAGTTCTTC	CSAKVGYSYNEQFF